The 9 T cell receptor beta chains below all came from one sample that was sequenced in a study of post-analysis software for immune sequencing data. cDNA libraries for TCR beta contained unique molecular identifiers. MiXCR, run by TCRdb on the PCR reads, gives a single entry per CDR3 protein. Of roughly 540,000 distinct CDR3 sequences in the sample, approximately 34% were seen once. The antigens of these receptors remain unknown. Study results and limitations: Relative to controls, patients had five TRBV segments at higher frequency, with TRBV5-6, TRBV5-1 and TRBV20-1 among these.

Specimen: blood. The receptor set was obtained from a girl younger than 18 with multiple sclerosis.

The chain couples TRBV12-3 or TRBV12-4 to TRBJ2-1, with 8 bases matching TRBD1. The CDR3 is 13 amino acids. CDR3: CATTTTGVGLRFF. CDR3 coding DNA: TGTGCAACGACGACGACAGGGGTCGGTTTGAGGTTCTTC.

This chain connects TRBV20-1 to TRBJ2-1; the match to TRBD2 covers 11 bases. The CDR3 sequence is 16 residues long. Germline assignment: CDR1 DFQATT and CDR2 SNEGSKA (reference sequence). V shed 3 bases and J 4 bases; nucleotides not matched to a gene: 8. The CDR3 loop reads CSAREIAGGPYNEQFF. CDR3 in DNA: TGCAGTGCTAGGGAGATAGCGGGGGGGCCGTACAATGAGCAGTTCTTC.

The chain is built from TRBV10-3 and TRBJ1-3; the D gene is possibly TRBD1 (5 bases). Germline CDR1 is ENHRY and CDR2 is SYGVKD. The CDR3 contains 13 residues. V shed 6 bases and J shed 3 bases, with 9 bases lying between them. The CDR3 sequence is CAIRSGLGNTIYF. CDR3 bases: TGTGCCATCAGATCAGGGCTTGGAAACACCATATATTTT.

Comment on this clonotype: A read error may account for a junction end that differs from germline. This chain's CDR3 is CVSSLELGAGATEAFF. In DNA, the CDR3 is TGCGTCAGCAGCTTGGAATTAGGGGCGGGGGCCACTGAAGCTTTCTTT. The chain has TRBV5-1 and TRBJ1-1, with D perhaps matching TRBD1 (6 bases). This CDR3 has 16 amino acids. Germline V gene sequence: CDR1 SGHRS, CDR2 YFSETQ.

V gene TRBV11-2 combines with J gene TRBJ2-3, with D hard to call. Germline V gene lookup returns CDR1 SGHAT and CDR2 FQNNGV. The CDR3 runs to 13 residues. Trimming cost V 4 bases and J 5 bases, with 10 bases left between them. The CDR3: CASSSVDRDTQYF. Here the CDR3 DNA reads TGTGCCAGCAGCTCAGTAGATCGAGATACGCAGTATTTT.

This clonotype occurred a few times. V and J are TRBV3-1 and TRBJ1-1, with D maybe TRBD1 (6 bases). The CDR3 spans 13 residues. Germline values: CDR1 LGHDT, CDR2 YNNKEL (reference sequence). V shed 2 bases and J shed 10 bases, with 14 bases lying between them. CDR3 protein: CASSQIRGAGAFF. DNA of the CDR3: TGTGCCAGCAGCCAAATCAGGGGAGCTGGAGCTTTCTTT.

In this sample, this clonotype turned up a few times. The chain carries TRBV20-1 and TRBJ1-3, with 9 positions matching TRBD1. From germline, CDR1 is DFQATT and CDR2 SNEGSKA (reference sequence). CDR3 length: 13 residues. With 5 bases clipped from V and 6 bases from J, the junction kept 5 bases outside the gene matches. CDR3 sequence reads: CSAWTGAENTIYF. The CDR3 nucleotides read TGCAGTGCTTGGACAGGGGCTGAAAACACCATATATTTT.

The chain is built from TRBV7-2 and TRBJ2-7; D assignment may be TRBD1 or TRBD2 (5 bases each). Trimming took 2 bases from V and 7 from J, leaving 15 bases between them. Germline V lookup: CDR1 SGHTA, CDR2 FQGNSA. This CDR3 contains 14 residues. The DNA of the CDR3 is TGTGCCAGCAGCTTAATGGTGGGGGTCGGAGAGCAGTACTTC. This translates into CASSLMVGVGEQYF.

This clonotype was picked up a small number of times. The chain uses TRBV12-3 or TRBV12-4 and TRBJ1-6; unclear D gene. Trimming removed 3 bases from V and 8 bases from J, with 11 bases in between. The CDR3 is made up of 14 amino acids. The CDR3 protein is CASSFLGRDSPLHF. The CDR3 region has the DNA TGTGCCAGCAGTTTTCTGGGGAGGGATTCACCCCTCCACTTT.